The entry below describes one T cell receptor (beta chain). Its antigen is still unknown. The sample is drawn from a study of cytomegalovirus exposure and HLA in healthy donors. The PCR contained 60 Vbeta and 13 Jbeta primers. Repertoires were generated with immunoSEQ multiplex PCR, while TCRdb's copy carries only in-frame clones and drops some. The data contain about 120,000 clones, 75% to 90% of them singletons. Study results and caveats: Researchers counted 164 TCR beta chains as cytomegalovirus-associated. Earlier analysis found most TCR beta V segments productive about 87% or about 30% of the time.

Deletions cut 4 bases from V and 0 bases from J, with 20 bases between. CDR1 is SGHNT and CDR2 is YYREEE in the germline V gene (reference sequence). The CDR3 is 18 residues long. The chain carries TRBV5-4 and TRBJ2-4; D ambiguous. This clonotype originated in a man aged 18-30 years in good health and CMV-seropositive. The material sequenced was PBMCs. Here the CDR3 DNA reads TGTGCCAGCAGCCCCTCGGGTTCGGCAAGGAGAGCCAAAAACATTCAGTACTTC. It encodes CASSPSGSARRAKNIQYF.